This T cell receptor (beta chain) is from a study of T cell repertoires in cytomegalovirus infection. Study in general: Through public TCR beta signatures, both CMV infection and matching HLA type were indicated. Findings and caveats of the study: HLA-C-restricted CMV-specific TCR beta clonotypes prevailed in the ex vivo response. Summed frequency of public TCR beta families distinguished CMV carriers with the relevant HLA.

The V gene's germline CDR1 is LNHDA and CDR2 SQIVND (reference sequence). The CDR3 sequence is 14 residues long. V was cut by 5 bases and J by 1 base, with 11 bases left in between. TCRdb passed the reads through MiXCR, listing each CDR3 protein once. Of approximately 240,000 distinct CDR3 sequences in the sample, roughly an eighth are singletons; the top ten hold 1.5% to 2%. In this sample, this clonotype turned up a few times. The target antigen is unknown. V and J are TRBV19 and TRBJ1-1; D is unclear. The sample taken for sequencing was PBMCs. The TCR sequence derives from a human donor in good health (CMV status not recorded). Some clones in this sample may be carry-over from other donors' samples. CDR3 bases: TGTGCCAGTAGTTTCGGACCCTCGAACACTGAAGCTTTCTTT. It encodes CASSFGPSNTEAFF.